This T cell receptor (beta chain) was retrieved from a study of T cell responses to AZD1222 COVID-19 vaccine. Findings and limits, study-wide: Two AZD1222 administrations were followed by greater Spike-specific TCR breadth and depth. Repertoire samples came only from after the peak T cell response. Donors in the cohort were predominantly white British and more often female, and clonal diversity was possibly underestimated. Within unmutated variant regions lay the reported targets of nearly half of spike-specific TCRs.

CDR3 size: 14 residues. Trimming left V 3 bases short and J 1 base short, with 9 bases between. Looked up from germline, CDR1 is LNHNV and CDR2 is YYDKDF (reference sequence). Comments on this clone: Its antigen is not known.

Profiling relied on immunoSEQ multiplex PCR, and the TCRdb table lists in-frame clones only, not all of them. This sample has fewer than 110,000 clones, with around 92% found just once. The specimen comprised peripheral blood, sampled 28 days after the second AZD1222 dose. The chain joins TRBV15 to TRBJ1-1, with a possible D match to TRBD1 (5 bases). The source is an adult who received the AZD1222 COVID-19 vaccine. CDR3 sequence (DNA): TGTGCCACCAGCAGGGGGACGGCGAACACTGAAGCTTTCTTT. It yields the protein CATSRGTANTEAFF.